The 8 T cell receptor beta chains presented below share a single source sample, sequenced in a study of shared clonotypes between healthy human individuals (dated by TCRdb to the early 2020s). Library prep was done by the immunoSEQ multiplex PCR assay. Held by TCRdb, this immuneACCESS table contains in-frame sequences only and omits some clones. Under half of the omission traces to an unresolved V gene where checked; the cause of the rest is unknown. The sample includes fewer than 550,000 clones, with roughly 79% observed a single time. Together, the top ten hold under 15% of the sample. The sequencing sample was made of PBMCs. Receptors were obtained from a woman aged 40 to 50 in good health. Some clones in this sample may be carry-over from other donors' samples.

The rearrangement joins TRBV7-2 to TRBJ2-2; unclear D gene. From germline, CDR1 is SGHTA and CDR2 FQGNSA. V gave up 4 bases and J gave up 4 bases, with 7 bases separating them. The CDR3 is 13 amino acids. Here the CDR3 reads CASSSSSTGELFF. In DNA, the CDR3 is TGTGCCAGCAGCTCTTCGAGCACCGGGGAGCTGTTTTTT.

CDR3 in DNA: TGTGCCAGCAGCCCCCATGCTAGCGGGAGCTCCTACGAGCAGTACTTC. Its protein is CASSPHASGSSYEQYF. This chain uses TRBV7-9 with TRBJ2-7; 10 nucleotides line up with TRBD2. Germline V gene lookup returns CDR1 SEHNR and CDR2 FQNEAQ (reference sequence). The CDR3 loop spans 16 amino acids. V shed 5 bases and J 0 bases; nucleotides not matched to a gene: 7.

This clone was found a few times. The chain links TRBV27 to TRBJ2-5; no clear D gene. CDR1 is MNHEY, CDR2 SMNVEV, per germline (reference sequence). The CDR3 sequence is 13 residues long. Trimming took off 5 bases at V and 0 bases at J, with 7 bases between the two ends. For the CDR3, the DNA is TGTGCCAGCAGTCCCAGATACCAAGAGACCCAGTACTTC. This gives the protein CASSPRYQETQYF.

This chain links TRBV29-1 with TRBJ2-2; D might be TRBD1 or TRBD2, each matching 7 bases. The V end lost 4 bases, the J end lost 0 bases, and 15 bases lay between the germline ends. Germline V gene sequence: CDR1 SQVTM, CDR2 ANQGSEA. This CDR3 has 16 residues. The CDR3 loop reads CSVARGGGANTGELFF. In nucleotides, the CDR3 is TGCAGCGTTGCCCGGGGAGGGGGCGCGAACACCGGGGAGCTGTTTTTT.

The chain uses TRBV29-1 and TRBJ1-1, with 9 bases lining up with TRBD1. The V gene end was trimmed by 7 bases and the J gene end by 4 bases; junction bases not matched to a gene: 4. The CDR3 length is 12 residues. In germline, CDR1 is SQVTM, CDR2 ANQGSEA. DNA of the CDR3: TGCAGCGCTCGGACAGGGGCCACTGAAGCTTTCTTT. It translates to CSARTGATEAFF.

This clone was counted between two and nine times. The chain links TRBV6-5 to TRBJ2-2, with D hard to call. This CDR3 contains 13 residues. Trimming left V 6 bases short and J 4 bases short, with 9 bases between. CDR1 and CDR2 (germline): MNHEY, SVGAGI. The CDR3 is CASRRSTTGELFF. DNA for the CDR3: TGTGCCAGCAGACGGTCCACCACCGGGGAGCTGTTTTTT.

The genes are TRBV6-5 and TRBJ2-5; D is tentatively TRBD1 or TRBD2 (5 bases each). There are 14 residues in the CDR3. CDR1 and CDR2 (germline): MNHEY, SVGAGI. Trimming took off 0 bases at V and 7 bases at J, with 12 bases between the two ends. The CDR3 spells CASSYSWQGATQYF. CDR3 sequence (DNA): TGTGCCAGCAGTTACTCGTGGCAGGGAGCGACCCAGTACTTC.

The sample holds one count of this clone. V and J are TRBV6-5 and TRBJ1-5; D ambiguous. Trimming took 6 bases from V and 4 from J, leaving 10 bases between them. Germline V gene lookup returns CDR1 MNHEY and CDR2 SVGAGI. The CDR3 spans 13 residues. CDR3: CASSRVQNQPQHF. The CDR3 region has the DNA TGTGCCAGCAGCCGAGTACAGAATCAGCCCCAGCATTTT.